The 31 T cell receptor beta chains presented below share a single source sample, sequenced in a study. One entry per CDR3 protein, called by TCRdb with MiXCR from the 5' RACE reads. Of over 25,000 distinct CDR3 sequences detected, 20% to 30% appear once; the ten largest clones hold about 3.7%. Sequenced sample: naive CD4+ T cells sorted from a lymph node. Subset meaning: naive CD4+ T cells, CD4+CD45RA+CD25-. The receptors stem from a female donor with breast cancer.

The rearrangement joins TRBV20-1 to TRBJ2-7; 11 bases map to TRBD2. The CDR3 extends over 13 amino acids. Germline V gene lookup returns CDR1 DFQATT and CDR2 SNEGSKA (reference sequence). V shed 6 bases, J shed 3 bases, and the junction held 4 bases outside the gene matches. CDR3 residues: CSARLAGYYEQYF. The CDR3 bases are TGCAGTGCCCGACTAGCGGGATACTACGAGCAGTACTTC.

This clonotype was seen only a few times. The V gene is TRBV5-6, the J gene TRBJ2-7, with D unresolved. Germline V gene lookup returns CDR1 SGHDT and CDR2 YYEEEE. Trimming removed 1 base at V and 2 bases at J, with 10 bases between. CDR3 length equals 14 residues. The CDR3: CASSLFSQTYEQYF. The CDR3 DNA is TGTGCCAGCAGCTTGTTCTCACAGACCTACGAGCAGTACTTC. Together with reference TRBV5-6 and TRBJ2-7, the CDR3 gives the full variable domain: DAGVTQSPTHLIKTRGQQVTLRCSPKSGHDTVSWYQQALGQGPQFIFQYYEEEERQRGNFPDRFSGHQFPNYSSELNVNALLLGDSALYLCASSLFSQTYEQYFGPGTRLTVT.

The V and J genes are TRBV7-9 and TRBJ1-1; a weak D match, TRBD1 (6 bases). Germline loops: CDR1 SEHNR, CDR2 FQNEAQ (reference sequence). Deletions cut 5 bases from V and 4 bases from J, with 11 bases between. This CDR3 contains 13 residues. CDR3 loop: CASSPWTATEAFF. CDR3 nucleotides: TGTGCCAGCAGCCCCTGGACAGCCACTGAAGCTTTCTTT. The complete variable domain, with remaining parts taken from reference TRBV7-9 and TRBJ1-1, reads DTGVSQNPRHKITKRGQNVTFRCDPISEHNRLYWYRQTLGQGPEFLTYFQNEAQLEKSRLLSDRFSAERPKGSFSTLEIQRTEQGDSAMYLCASSPWTATEAFFGQGTRLTVV.

This clonotype showed up just a few times. V usage is TRBV20-1 and J usage is TRBJ2-2; TRBD1 might be the D (5 bases). CDR1 DFQATT and CDR2 SNEGSKA come from the germline V gene (reference sequence). Between the trimmed V and J ends, which lost 5 bases and 0 bases, there was a span of 13 bases. CDR3 size: 15 residues. The CDR3 bases are TGCAGTGCTGACCGCCGGACAACGAACACCGGGGAGCTGTTTTTT. As protein: CSADRRTTNTGELFF.

This clonotype qualifies as medium-sized. The rearrangement links TRBV18 to TRBJ2-2; 8 bases are shared with TRBD1. The CDR3 extends over 14 amino acids. The V gene's germline CDR1 is KGHSH and CDR2 LQKENI. Trimming took 4 bases from V and 4 from J; bases not matched to a gene: 2. The CDR3 loop reads CASSLGQVTGELFF. CDR3 sequence (DNA): TGTGCCAGCTCACTGGGACAGGTCACCGGGGAGCTGTTTTTT.

The chain is built from TRBV5-1 and TRBJ2-2, with D possibly TRBD1 on 7 matching bases. CDR1 and CDR2 from the germline V gene are SGHRS and YFSETQ. Trimming cost V 4 bases and J 4 bases, with 17 bases left between them. This CDR3 contains 16 residues. The CDR3 reads CASSPAGGSVTGELFF. For the CDR3, the DNA is TGCGCCAGCAGCCCCGCAGGGGGGTCGGTCACCGGGGAGCTGTTTTTT. The complete variable domain, with remaining parts taken from reference TRBV5-1 and TRBJ2-2, reads KAGVTQTPRYLIKTRGQQVTLSCSPISGHRSVSWYQQTPGQGLQFLFEYFSETQRNKGNFPGRFSGRQFSNSRSEMNVSTLELGDSALYLCASSPAGGSVTGELFFGEGSRLTVL.

This clonotype was detected ten times or more. This chain links TRBV3-1 with TRBJ2-5; no definite D call. The V and J ends lost 3 bases and 2 bases respectively, with 10 bases between them. The CDR3 totals 14 residues. Germline CDR1 is LGHDT and CDR2 is YNNKEL (reference sequence). The DNA for the CDR3 is TGTGCCAGCAGCCAGCTCCGGGCTCAAGAGACCCAGTACTTC. The encoded protein is CASSQLRAQETQYF.

This clonotype came up many times. The chain joins TRBV6-5 to TRBJ1-2; TRBD1 matches at 8 bases. Looked up from germline, CDR1 is MNHEY and CDR2 is SVGAGI. This CDR3 contains 12 residues. Germline trimming cut 7 bases from V and 4 bases from J; bases unmatched to any gene: 2. The CDR3 coding sequence is TGTGCCAGCACCACAGGGGGCTATGGCTACACCTTC. This translates into CASTTGGYGYTF.

This clonotype has only a few counts. The chain uses TRBV28 and TRBJ1-2; no clear D gene. V was cut by 6 bases and J by 0 bases, with 11 bases left in between. The CDR3 contains 14 residues. The germline gives CDR1 MDHEN, CDR2 SYDVKM. The DNA of the CDR3 is TGTGCCAGCAGGACAAGGGTGCCTAACTATGGCTACACCTTC. This translates into CASRTRVPNYGYTF.

The rearrangement links TRBV5-6 to TRBJ2-3, with D uncertain. Trimming shortened V by 2 bases and J by 2 bases, and 9 bases separated the two germline ends. The CDR3 length is 14 residues. CDR1 SGHDT and CDR2 YYEEEE come from the germline V gene. The CDR3 DNA follows: TGTGCCAGCAGCTTAGGCCTAATCACAGATACGCAGTATTTT. It codes for CASSLGLITDTQYF.

The chain is built from TRBV9 and TRBJ2-5; weak D call: TRBD1 (6 bases). CDR1 is SGDLS, CDR2 YYNGEE, per germline. This CDR3 has 14 residues. Trimming took off 3 bases at V and 3 bases at J, with 12 bases between the two ends. The CDR3 nucleotides are TGTGCCAGCAGCGGTGGGGGCCGCGAAGAGACCCAGTACTTC. Its translation: CASSGGGREETQYF.

This clonotype was counted a few times. The chain couples TRBV20-1 to TRBJ2-5; 9 nucleotides align to TRBD2. The V gene's germline CDR1 is DFQATT and CDR2 SNEGSKA (reference sequence). V dropped 3 bases and J dropped 5; count of bases not matched to a gene: 7. CDR3 size: 14 residues. This CDR3 is CSARGSGSWETQYF. The CDR3 bases are TGCAGTGCTAGGGGTAGCGGGAGTTGGGAGACCCAGTACTTC.

The chain combines TRBV5-1 with TRBJ2-2; D remains ambiguous. Germline values: CDR1 SGHRS, CDR2 YFSETQ. Trimming took 3 bases from V and 6 from J, leaving 12 bases between them. CDR3 length equals 14 residues. The CDR3 DNA follows: TGCGCCAGCAGCTGGGAACATGCTTCCGGGGAGCTGTTTTTT. This sequence encodes CASSWEHASGELFF.

This clonotype was observed a few times. The chain couples TRBV12-3 or TRBV12-4 to TRBJ1-1; D is undetermined. Trimming cost V 2 bases and J 10 bases, with 14 bases left between them. This CDR3 region has 13 residues. The CDR3 sequence: CASSLRSFLGAFF. The CDR3 nucleotides read TGTGCCAGCAGTTTAAGGTCATTTTTAGGAGCTTTCTTT.

Within the sample, this clonotype is medium-sized. The chain combines TRBV4-2 with TRBJ1-6, with 8 bases aligning to TRBD1. The CDR3 is 15 amino acids. Germline CDR1 reads LGHNA; CDR2 reads YNFKEQ. The junction had 3 bases not matched to a gene; V was cut back by 0 bases and J by 8 bases. CDR3 residues: CASSQDRTGYSPLHF. The CDR3, as DNA: TGTGCCAGCAGCCAAGACCGGACAGGGTATTCACCCCTCCACTTT.

V and J are TRBV27 and TRBJ2-7; possible D gene TRBD1, 5 bases. This CDR3 has 14 amino acids. Germline V CDR1 and CDR2: MNHEY, SMNVEV (reference sequence). Trimming pared 4 bases from V and 1 base from J, leaving 11 bases between. The CDR3 region is CASSSSRVSYEQYF. The DNA for the CDR3 is TGTGCCAGCAGTTCCTCCAGGGTATCCTACGAGCAGTACTTC.

CDR3: CASSREATYEQYF. CDR3 coding DNA: TGCGCCAGCAGCAGGGAGGCCACCTACGAGCAGTACTTC. The genes are TRBV4-1 and TRBJ2-7, with TRBD2 as a possible D gene (6 bases). The CDR3 runs 13 residues. Trimming took 5 bases from V and 2 from J, leaving 10 bases between them. Germline V CDR1 and CDR2: MGHRA, YSYEKL.

This clonotype appeared many times. The rearrangement joins TRBV7-9 to TRBJ2-5; D uncertain. V was pared by 4 bases and J by 4 bases, with 13 bases between. The length of the CDR3 is 14 residues. Germline V gene lookup returns CDR1 SEHNR and CDR2 FQNEAQ (reference sequence). CDR3 residues: CASSSTRVGETQYF. As DNA, the CDR3 is TGTGCCAGCAGCTCGACCCGGGTAGGAGAGACCCAGTACTTC.

This clonotype was picked up many times. V gene TRBV7-9 combines with J gene TRBJ2-5, with a weak D call TRBD1 (5 bases). Germline-derived CDR1 and CDR2 are SEHNR and FQNEAQ (reference sequence). The CDR3 covers 15 residues. The V gene lost 2 bases and the J gene lost 5 bases, with 15 bases spanning the gap. The CDR3: CASSLIQGPMETQYF. CDR3 sequence (DNA): TGTGCCAGCAGCTTAATTCAGGGTCCAATGGAGACCCAGTACTTC.

The chain is built from TRBV5-1 and TRBJ2-1; D is uncertain. CDR1 and CDR2 from the germline V gene are SGHRS and YFSETQ. The CDR3 spans 16 residues. V was clipped by 4 bases and J by 2 bases, with 16 bases between them. Here the CDR3 reads CASSLRTESAYNEQFF. CDR3 sequence (DNA): TGCGCCAGCAGCCTACGGACCGAGAGTGCCTACAATGAGCAGTTCTTC.

The chain uses TRBV6-5 and TRBJ2-1, with TRBD2 identical over 14 bases. This CDR3 has 13 amino acids. CDR1 and CDR2 from the germline V gene are MNHEY and SVGAGI. The J segment lost 11 bases and the V segment lost 7 bases, leaving 4 bases of the junction unmatched. The CDR3 DNA sequence: TGTGCCAGCACGACTAGCGGGAGGGAGAAGCAGTTCTTC. This translates into CASTTSGREKQFF.

This clonotype was seen only a few times. The CDR3 sequence: CSVGGGNQPQHF. The DNA of the CDR3 is TGCAGCGTTGGTGGTGGCAATCAGCCCCAGCATTTT. The chain carries TRBV29-1 and TRBJ1-5, with D hard to call. The germline V and J ends were trimmed by 4 bases and 2 bases, with 6 bases remaining between them. CDR1 and CDR2 from the germline V gene are SQVTM and ANQGSEA. CDR3 size: 12 residues.

The table lists this clonotype with a count of one. This chain connects TRBV27 to TRBJ2-7; no definite D call. Germline V gene lookup returns CDR1 MNHEY and CDR2 SMNVEV (reference sequence). Between the trimmed V and J ends, which lost 1 base and 0 bases, there was a span of 13 bases. The CDR3 spans 16 residues. Written as DNA, the CDR3 is TGTGCCAGCAGTTTATGGGCCGTTCCGAGCTCCTACGAGCAGTACTTC. Its translation: CASSLWAVPSSYEQYF.

This clonotype occurred a few times. The chain links TRBV30 to TRBJ2-2; possible D gene TRBD2, 6 bases. CDR1 and CDR2 (germline): GTSNPN, SVGIG (reference sequence). CDR3 length equals 14 residues. V was shortened by 2 bases and J by 6 bases, with 13 bases between the two germline ends. The CDR3 loop is CAWSSLAGSGELFF. The CDR3 nucleotides read TGTGCCTGGAGTTCTCTTGCGGGATCCGGGGAGCTGTTTTTT.

This clonotype was detected a few times. The gene calls are TRBV4-1 and TRBJ2-7; 7 bases map to TRBD1. Germline-derived CDR1 and CDR2 are MGHRA and YSYEKL. This CDR3 has 14 residues. The V segment lost 3 bases and the J segment 2 bases; nucleotides outside the gene matches: 4. CDR3 residues: CASSHKDRAYEQYF. Written as DNA, the CDR3 is TGCGCCAGCAGCCACAAAGACAGGGCCTACGAGCAGTACTTC.

This clonotype has only one observation. The chain links TRBV5-5 to TRBJ2-5; TRBD1 matches at 9 bases. Germline-derived CDR1 and CDR2 are SGHKS and YYEKEE (reference sequence). The CDR3 is 14 residues long. Losses at the gene ends were 3 bases for V and 5 bases for J; bases not matched to a gene: 5. The CDR3 bases are TGTGCCAGCAGCTCACCGACAGGGGGGGAGACCCAGTACTTC. It translates to CASSSPTGGETQYF. The entire variable domain, with the rest obtained from reference TRBV5-5 and TRBJ2-5, is as follows: DAGVTQSPTHLIKTRGQQVTLRCSPISGHKSVSWYQQVLGQGPQFIFQYYEKEERGRGNFPDRFSARQFPNYSSELNVNALLLGDSALYLCASSSPTGGETQYFGPGTRLLVL.

This clonotype has just a few counts. V and J are TRBV7-3 and TRBJ1-6; perhaps TRBD1 as D (6 bases). The germline V gene has CDR1 SGHTA and CDR2 FQGTGA. CDR3 length equals 13 residues. Between the trimmed V and J ends, which lost 4 bases and 7 bases, there was a span of 8 bases. CDR3 in amino acids: CASSWDKNSPLHF. As DNA, the CDR3 is TGTGCCAGCAGCTGGGACAAGAATTCACCCCTCCACTTT.

V gene TRBV13 combines with J gene TRBJ2-2; 9 bases agree with TRBD1. The germline V gene has CDR1 PRHDT and CDR2 FYEKMQ (reference sequence). This CDR3 is built from 14 residues. The junction had 4 bases not matched to a gene; V was cut back by 4 bases and J by 7 bases. CDR3 loop: CASSSTGGSGELFF. CDR3 bases: TGTGCCAGCAGCTCGACAGGGGGAAGCGGGGAGCTGTTTTTT.

The rearrangement joins TRBV6-5 to TRBJ1-2; 7 nucleotides line up with TRBD1. V dropped 6 bases and J dropped 5; count of bases not matched to a gene: 9. Germline V CDR1 and CDR2: MNHEY, SVGAGI. The CDR3 spans 14 residues. CDR3 in amino acids: CASSLGGLGYGYTF. CDR3 DNA: TGTGCCAGCAGCCTAGGGGGCCTAGGATATGGCTACACCTTC.

For this clonotype: An end of the junction does not agree with germline; a read error may underlie this. V is TRBV18 and J is TRBJ2-1; 8 positions agree with TRBD1. The germline V gene encodes CDR1 KGHSH and CDR2 LQKENI. This CDR3 spans 14 amino acids. In nucleotides, the CDR3 is TGTACCAGCTCTCCCCGACAGGGGAACAATGAGCAGTTCTTC. Translating it yields CTSSPRQGNNEQFF.

This chain uses TRBV10-1 with TRBJ2-7, with a tentative D call TRBD1 (6 bases). From germline, CDR1 is WNHNN and CDR2 SYGVQD (reference sequence). The CDR3 length is 17 residues. V was shortened by 3 bases and J by 0 bases, with 18 bases between the two germline ends. In DNA form, the CDR3 reads TGCGCCAGCAGTGAAGGCAGGGGCAGCGGAGGCTCCTACGAGCAGTACTTC. Protein sequence: CASSEGRGSGGSYEQYF.